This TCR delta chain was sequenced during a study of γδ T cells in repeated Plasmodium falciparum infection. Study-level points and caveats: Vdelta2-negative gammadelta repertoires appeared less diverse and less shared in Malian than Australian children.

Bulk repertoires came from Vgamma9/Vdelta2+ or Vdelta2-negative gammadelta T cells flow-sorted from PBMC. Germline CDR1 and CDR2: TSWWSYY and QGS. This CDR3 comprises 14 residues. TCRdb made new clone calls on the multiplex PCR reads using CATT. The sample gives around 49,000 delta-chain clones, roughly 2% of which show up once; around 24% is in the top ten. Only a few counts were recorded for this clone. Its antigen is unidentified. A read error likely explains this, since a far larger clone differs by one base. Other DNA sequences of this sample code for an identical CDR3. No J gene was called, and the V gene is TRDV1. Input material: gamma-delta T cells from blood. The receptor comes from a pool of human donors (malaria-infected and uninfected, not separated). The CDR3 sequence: CALGARLRRAQLFF. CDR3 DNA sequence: TGTGCTCTTGGGGCCCGACTCCGGAGAGCACAACTCTTCTTC.